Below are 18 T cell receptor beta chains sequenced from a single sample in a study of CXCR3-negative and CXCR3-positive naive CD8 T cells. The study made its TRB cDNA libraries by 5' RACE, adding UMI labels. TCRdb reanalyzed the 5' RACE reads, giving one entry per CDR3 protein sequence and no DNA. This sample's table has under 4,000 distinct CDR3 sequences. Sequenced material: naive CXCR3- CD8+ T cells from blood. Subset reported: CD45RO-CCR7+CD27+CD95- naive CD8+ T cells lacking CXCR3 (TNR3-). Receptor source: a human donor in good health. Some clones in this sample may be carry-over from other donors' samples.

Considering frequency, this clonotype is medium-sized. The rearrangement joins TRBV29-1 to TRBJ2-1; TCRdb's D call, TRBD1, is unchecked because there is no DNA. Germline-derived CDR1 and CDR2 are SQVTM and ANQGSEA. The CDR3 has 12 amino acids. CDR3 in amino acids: CSVESGYNEQFF.

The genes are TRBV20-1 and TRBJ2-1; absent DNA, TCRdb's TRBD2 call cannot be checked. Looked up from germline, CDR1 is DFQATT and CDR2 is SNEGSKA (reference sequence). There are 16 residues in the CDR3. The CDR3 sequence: CSGQASGRISYNEQFF.

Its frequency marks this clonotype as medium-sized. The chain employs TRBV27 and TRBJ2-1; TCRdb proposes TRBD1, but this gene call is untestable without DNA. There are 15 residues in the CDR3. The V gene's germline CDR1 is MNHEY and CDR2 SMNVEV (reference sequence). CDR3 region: CASSPPGHIPHEQFF.

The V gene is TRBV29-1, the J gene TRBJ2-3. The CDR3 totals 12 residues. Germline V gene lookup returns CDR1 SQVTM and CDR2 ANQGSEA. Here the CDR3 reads CSVGLSTDTQYF.

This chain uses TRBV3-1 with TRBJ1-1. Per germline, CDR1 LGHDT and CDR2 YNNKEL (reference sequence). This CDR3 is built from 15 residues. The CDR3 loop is CASSQDQTAYTEAFF.

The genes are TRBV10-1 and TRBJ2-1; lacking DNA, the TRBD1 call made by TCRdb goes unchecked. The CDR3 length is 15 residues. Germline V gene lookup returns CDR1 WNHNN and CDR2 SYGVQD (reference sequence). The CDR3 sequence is CASSETGELIDEQFF.

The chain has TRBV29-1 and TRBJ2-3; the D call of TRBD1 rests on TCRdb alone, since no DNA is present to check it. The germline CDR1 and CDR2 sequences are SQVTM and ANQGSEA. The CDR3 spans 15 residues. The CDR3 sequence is CSVATTGSSTDTQYF.

The chain's CDR3 is CASSLGDSIYNEQFF. V gene TRBV5-4 combines with J gene TRBJ2-1; TCRdb names TRBD2, which stays unverified in the absence of DNA. Germline V gives CDR1 SGHNT, CDR2 YYREEE (reference sequence). The CDR3 spans 15 residues.

CDR3 protein: CASRPTESYNEQFF. The chain uses TRBV4-2 and TRBJ2-1. This CDR3 region has 14 residues. CDR1 and CDR2 (germline): LGHNA, YNFKEQ.

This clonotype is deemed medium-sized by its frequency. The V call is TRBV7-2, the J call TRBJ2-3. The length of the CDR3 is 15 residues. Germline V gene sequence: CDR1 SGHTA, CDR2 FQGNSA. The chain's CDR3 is CASSSKPQHTDTQYF.

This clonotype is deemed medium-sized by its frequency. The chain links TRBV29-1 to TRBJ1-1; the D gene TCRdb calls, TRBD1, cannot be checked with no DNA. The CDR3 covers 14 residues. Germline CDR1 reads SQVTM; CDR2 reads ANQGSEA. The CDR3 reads CSGDDRWMNTEAFF.

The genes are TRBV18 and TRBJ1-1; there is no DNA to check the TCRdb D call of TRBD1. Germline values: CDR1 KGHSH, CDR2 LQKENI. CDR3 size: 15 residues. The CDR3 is CASSPVRGMNTEAFF.

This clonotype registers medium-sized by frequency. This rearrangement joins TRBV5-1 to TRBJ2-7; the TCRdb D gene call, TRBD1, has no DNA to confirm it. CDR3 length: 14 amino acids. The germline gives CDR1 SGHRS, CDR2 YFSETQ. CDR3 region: CASTDSGGAYEQYF.

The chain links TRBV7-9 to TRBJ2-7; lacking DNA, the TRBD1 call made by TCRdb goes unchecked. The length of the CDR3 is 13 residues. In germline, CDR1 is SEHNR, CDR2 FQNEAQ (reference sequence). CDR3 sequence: CASSPRAAGEQYF.

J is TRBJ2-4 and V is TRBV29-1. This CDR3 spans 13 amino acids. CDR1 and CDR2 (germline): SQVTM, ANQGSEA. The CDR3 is CSVKPTAKNIQYF. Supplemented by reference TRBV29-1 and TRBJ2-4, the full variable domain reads SAVISQKPSRDICQRGTSLTIQCQVDSQVTMMFWYRQQPGQSLTLIATANQGSEATYESGFVIDKFPISRPNLTFSTLTVSNMSPEDSSIYLCSVKPTAKNIQYFGAGTRLSVL.

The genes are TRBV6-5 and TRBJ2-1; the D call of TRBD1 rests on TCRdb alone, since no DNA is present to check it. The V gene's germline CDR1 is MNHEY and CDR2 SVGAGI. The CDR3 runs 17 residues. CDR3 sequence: CASSHPPTDRVLYEQFF.

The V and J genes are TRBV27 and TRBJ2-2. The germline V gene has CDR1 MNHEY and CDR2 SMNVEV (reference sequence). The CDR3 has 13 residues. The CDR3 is CASSLYVPGELFF.

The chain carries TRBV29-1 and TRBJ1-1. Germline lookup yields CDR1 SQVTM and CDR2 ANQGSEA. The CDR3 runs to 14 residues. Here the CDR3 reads CSVFKGEANTEAFF.